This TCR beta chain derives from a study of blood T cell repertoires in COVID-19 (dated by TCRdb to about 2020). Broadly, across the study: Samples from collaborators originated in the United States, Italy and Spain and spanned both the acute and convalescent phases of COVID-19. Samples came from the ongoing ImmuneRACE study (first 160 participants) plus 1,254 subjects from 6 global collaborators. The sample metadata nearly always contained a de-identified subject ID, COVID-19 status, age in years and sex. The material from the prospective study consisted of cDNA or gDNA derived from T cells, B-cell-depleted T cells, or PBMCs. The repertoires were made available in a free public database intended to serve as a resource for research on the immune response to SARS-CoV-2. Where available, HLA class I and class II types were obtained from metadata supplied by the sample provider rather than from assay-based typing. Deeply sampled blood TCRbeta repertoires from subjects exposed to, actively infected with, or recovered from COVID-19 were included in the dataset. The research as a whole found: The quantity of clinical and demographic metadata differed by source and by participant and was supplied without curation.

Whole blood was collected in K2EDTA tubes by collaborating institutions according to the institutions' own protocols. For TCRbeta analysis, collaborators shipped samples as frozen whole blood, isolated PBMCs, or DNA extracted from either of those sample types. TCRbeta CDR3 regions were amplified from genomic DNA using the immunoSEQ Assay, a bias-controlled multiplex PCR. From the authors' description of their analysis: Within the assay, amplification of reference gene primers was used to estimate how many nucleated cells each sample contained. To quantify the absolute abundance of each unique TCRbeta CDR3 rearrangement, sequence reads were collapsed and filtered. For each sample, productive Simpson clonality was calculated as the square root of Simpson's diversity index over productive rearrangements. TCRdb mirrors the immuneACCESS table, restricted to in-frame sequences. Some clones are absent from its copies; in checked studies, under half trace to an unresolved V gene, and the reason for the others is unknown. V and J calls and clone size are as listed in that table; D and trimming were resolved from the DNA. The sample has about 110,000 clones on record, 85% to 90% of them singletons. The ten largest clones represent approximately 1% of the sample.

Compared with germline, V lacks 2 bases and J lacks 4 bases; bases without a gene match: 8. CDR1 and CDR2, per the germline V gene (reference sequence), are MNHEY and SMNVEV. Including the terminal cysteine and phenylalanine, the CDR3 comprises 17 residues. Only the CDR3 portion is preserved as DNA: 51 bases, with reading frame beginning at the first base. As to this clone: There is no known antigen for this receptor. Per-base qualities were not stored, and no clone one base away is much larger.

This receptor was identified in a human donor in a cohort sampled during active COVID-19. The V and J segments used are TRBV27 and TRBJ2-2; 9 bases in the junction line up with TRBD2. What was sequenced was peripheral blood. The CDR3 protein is CASSLRGAGGGTGELFF. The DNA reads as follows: TGTGCCAGCAGTTTAAGGGGAGCGGGGGGCGGCACCGGGGAGCTGTTTTTT.